This T cell receptor beta chain came from a study of blood T cell repertoires in COVID-19. Enrollment of patients from Seattle took place during active infection, with longitudinal follow-up. Clones were read by immunoSEQ multiplex PCR, and TCRdb kept only the in-frame ones, dropping some. The profile covers roughly 250,000 clones, with approximately 85% appearing a single time and 0.87% taken by the ten largest. The germline CDR1 and CDR2 sequences are SEHNR and FQNEAQ (reference sequence). Trimming cost V 0 bases and J 4 bases, with 9 bases left between them. This CDR3 contains 14 residues. This clone was counted once.

The TCR comes from a human donor with COVID-19, enrolled during active disease. The donor label of this sample is uncertain. This chain uses TRBV7-9 with TRBJ2-5; D uncertain. Sequencing used peripheral blood. CDR3 nucleotides: TGTGCCAGCAGCTTAGCGCGATCGGTAGAGACCCAGTACTTC. Translation gives CASSLARSVETQYF.